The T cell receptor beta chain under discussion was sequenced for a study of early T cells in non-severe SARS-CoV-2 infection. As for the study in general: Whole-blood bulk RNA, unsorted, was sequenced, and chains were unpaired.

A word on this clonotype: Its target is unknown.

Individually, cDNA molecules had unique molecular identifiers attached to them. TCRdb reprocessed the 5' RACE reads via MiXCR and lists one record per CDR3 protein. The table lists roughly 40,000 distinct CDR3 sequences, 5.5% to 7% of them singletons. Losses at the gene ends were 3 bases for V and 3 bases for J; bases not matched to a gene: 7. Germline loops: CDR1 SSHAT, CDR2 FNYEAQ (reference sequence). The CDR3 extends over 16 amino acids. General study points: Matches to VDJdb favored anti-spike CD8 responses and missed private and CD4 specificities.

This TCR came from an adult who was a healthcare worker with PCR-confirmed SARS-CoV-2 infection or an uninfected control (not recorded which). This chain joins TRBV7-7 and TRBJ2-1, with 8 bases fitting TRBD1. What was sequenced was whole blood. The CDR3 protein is CASSLSDRDRYNEQFF. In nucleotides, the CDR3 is TGTGCCAGCAGCTTGTCGGACAGGGACCGCTACAATGAGCAGTTCTTC.